The 13 T cell receptor beta chains presented below share a single source sample, sequenced in a study of blood T cells in healthy people across ages. Primed by a sample-barcoded 5' primer and a J-beta primer mix, a second PCR proceeded for 7 to 11 cycles. Via MiXCR, TCRdb re-called the 5' RACE reads, giving one row per CDR3 protein. The sample carries hundreds of thousands of distinct CDR3 sequences, about 51% recorded once. Sequenced material: blood. The receptors were sampled from a woman of 80 years or more in good health.

This chain uses TRBV7-2 with TRBJ1-6; 7 bases agree with TRBD1. Germline assignment: CDR1 SGHTA and CDR2 FQGNSA. The CDR3 is 20 residues long. Trimming removed 7 bases from V and 0 bases from J; junction bases left unmatched: 18. The chain's CDR3 is CASTLHRDRGVSSYNSPLHF. The DNA of the CDR3 is TGTGCCAGCACTTTACACCGGGACAGAGGTGTAAGCTCCTATAATTCACCCCTCCACTTT.

This clonotype was detected a few times. The chain couples TRBV28 to TRBJ2-4; D perhaps matches TRBD2 (6 bases). Germline assignment: CDR1 MDHEN and CDR2 SYDVKM. CDR3 size: 13 residues. The V end lost 8 bases, the J end lost 8 bases, and 16 bases lay between the germline ends. The CDR3 sequence: CASRQAGIDIQYF. CDR3 bases: TGTGCCAGCCGGCAGGCGGGAATCGACATTCAGTACTTC.

The genes are TRBV3-1 and TRBJ2-5, with D perhaps TRBD1 (6 bases). The J call may be incorrect, as the DNA end agrees better with TRBJ2-7. CDR3 length equals 16 residues. Germline CDR1 is LGHDT and CDR2 is YNNKEL (reference sequence). The CDR3: CASSLGGRVSSYEQYF. The CDR3 DNA sequence: TGTGCCAGCAGCCTAGGGGGAAGGGTGAGCTCCTACGAGCAGTACTTC.

This clonotype was picked up a small number of times. With a much larger clone just one base away, this may be a read error. The chain couples TRBV12-3 or TRBV12-4 to TRBJ2-7, with D unresolved. The CDR3 extends over 12 amino acids. CDR3 in amino acids: CVSSYLYYEQYF. Here the CDR3 DNA reads TGTGTCAGCAGTTACTTATACTACGAGCAGTACTTC.

The J gene is TRBJ2-4, the V gene TRBV5-1; the D gene is possibly TRBD1 (5 bases). The J call may be mistaken, given a closer DNA end match to TRBJ2-7. Germline lookup yields CDR1 SGHRS and CDR2 YFSETQ. The CDR3 spans 15 residues. The CDR3 is CASSLLRGPPYEQYF. DNA for the CDR3: TGCGCCAGCAGCTTATTAAGGGGTCCCCCCTACGAGCAGTACTTC.

This clonotype came up once. A single base separates this from a much larger clone, so it may be a read error. V gene TRBV24-1 combines with J gene TRBJ2-5; a weak D match, TRBD2 (6 bases). V was shortened by 2 bases and J by 11 bases, with 23 bases between the two germline ends. Germline V CDR1 and CDR2: KGHDR, SFDVKD. The CDR3 is made up of 16 amino acids. CDR3 DNA: TGTGCCACCAGTGATTCCGGGACTGAGGACTACAATGAGCAGTACTTC. The encoded protein is CATSDSGTEDYNEQYF.

On this clonotype: A junction boundary mismatches the germline segment, possibly from a read error. The V call is TRBV27, the J call TRBJ1-1; possible D gene TRBD1, 5 bases. Looked up from germline, CDR1 is MNHEY and CDR2 is SMNVEV (reference sequence). The CDR3 totals 14 residues. This CDR3 is CASSLSGGRGEAFF. The CDR3 bases are TGCGCCAGCAGTTTATCCGGGGGGAGAGGTGAAGCTTTCTTT.

This clonotype was counted a single time. This chain joins TRBV5-1 and TRBJ1-1, with D unclear. CDR1 is SGHRS and CDR2 is YFSETQ in the germline V gene. The V gene lost 2 bases and the J gene lost 4 bases, with 12 bases spanning the gap. This CDR3 comprises 14 residues. The CDR3 loop is CASSLRGVVTEAFF. CDR3 sequence (DNA): TGCGCCAGCAGCTTAAGAGGTGTGGTCACTGAAGCTTTCTTT.

This rearrangement joins TRBV15 to TRBJ2-3; 7 bases are a match to TRBD2. The CDR3 is 15 residues long. Germline CDR1 LNHNV, CDR2 YYDKDF (reference sequence). Unmatched junction bases numbered 5, after V lost 0 bases and J lost 5 bases. The CDR3 nucleotides read TGTGCCACCAGCAGAGATTCTTCGGGGGGAGATACGCAGTATTTT. This gives the protein CATSRDSSGGDTQYF.

The table lists this clonotype with a few counts. J is TRBJ2-2 and V is TRBV9; no clear D. The germline V gene encodes CDR1 SGDLS and CDR2 YYNGEE. The CDR3 has 15 amino acids. V lost 4 bases and J lost 6, with 16 bases in between. CDR3 amino acids: CASSPPLSRSGELFF. The CDR3 DNA follows: TGTGCCAGCAGCCCCCCTCTTTCGAGGTCCGGGGAGCTGTTTTTT.

In regard to this clonotype: A read error may be the cause here, since a much bigger clone is one base away. The rearrangement links TRBV4-2 to TRBJ2-7; D perhaps matches TRBD2 (5 bases). From germline, CDR1 is LGHNA and CDR2 YNFKEQ. This CDR3 is 17 amino acids long. Trimming cost V 2 bases and J 7 bases, with 24 bases left between them. For the CDR3, the DNA is TGTGCCAGCAGCCAACTCTCTTCGACTCGAGAGGGAAATGAGCAGTACTTC. It specifies CASSQLSSTREGNEQYF.

On this clonotype: A much larger clone lies one base from this, so it may be a read error. The rearrangement uses TRBV3-1 and TRBJ2-1; no clear D. The length of the CDR3 is 11 residues. Per the germline V gene, CDR1 is LGHDT and CDR2 is YNNKEL (reference sequence). CDR3 amino acids: CASSHDREQLF. CDR3 bases: TGTGCCAGCAGCCACGACCGTGAGCAGCTCTTC.

The chain recombines TRBV5-1 with TRBJ2-1, with D perhaps matching TRBD1 (5 bases). V dropped 4 bases and J dropped 6 bases, with 8 bases sitting between them. The CDR3 sequence is 12 residues long. CDR1 and CDR2 (germline): SGHRS, YFSETQ. The CDR3 region has the DNA TGCGCCAGCAGCCAGCAGGGCAATGAGCAGTTCTTC. Its translation is CASSQQGNEQFF.